This T cell receptor beta chain emerged from a study of tumor-infiltrating lymphocytes in primary liver carcinoma. Study in general: The five patients, who were men and women, ranged in age from 30 to 69 years. Tissue type made little difference to sample yields of roughly 3.5 to 7.13 million productive TCRbeta reads. Broader study findings: The study found a significantly higher top-250-clone fraction in tumors than in blood (p = 0.039). Lesser overlap characterized tumor-adjacent and tumor-blood pairs relative to tumor region pairs.

The authors made TCR beta cDNA from around 500 ng total RNA with a constant-region primer. Three nested multiplex PCR rounds, a slightly modified ARM-PCR, produced the libraries for TCR beta. The study ran its first two PCR rounds for around 10 cycles each, using TRBV1-TRBV30 forward primers and a C-beta reverse primer. TCRdb re-called the multiplex PCR reads with MiXCR, one entry per CDR3 protein. Counted here are just under 95,000 distinct CDR3 sequences, approximately 72% occurring once; the ten biggest clones make up around 25%. The CDR3 spans 15 residues. The ends lost 8 bases at V and 5 bases at J; junction bases unmatched: 13. Germline assignment: CDR1 WSHSY and CDR2 SAAADI. This clonotype showed up just once. As yet, its antigen is unknown. Bulk tissue was left unsorted, and RNA and DNA were co-extracted from about 20-30 mg of it.

This chain connects TRBV10-2 to TRBJ2-5, with 8 bases matching TRBD2. This TCR was sampled from a man in his forties with primary liver carcinoma and hepatitis B virus infection. The sample taken for sequencing was tumor-adjacent normal liver tissue. This chain's CDR3 is CASGGGSGVGETQYF. In nucleotides, the CDR3 is TGCGCCAGCGGAGGGGGTAGCGGGGTGGGGGAGACCCAGTACTTC.